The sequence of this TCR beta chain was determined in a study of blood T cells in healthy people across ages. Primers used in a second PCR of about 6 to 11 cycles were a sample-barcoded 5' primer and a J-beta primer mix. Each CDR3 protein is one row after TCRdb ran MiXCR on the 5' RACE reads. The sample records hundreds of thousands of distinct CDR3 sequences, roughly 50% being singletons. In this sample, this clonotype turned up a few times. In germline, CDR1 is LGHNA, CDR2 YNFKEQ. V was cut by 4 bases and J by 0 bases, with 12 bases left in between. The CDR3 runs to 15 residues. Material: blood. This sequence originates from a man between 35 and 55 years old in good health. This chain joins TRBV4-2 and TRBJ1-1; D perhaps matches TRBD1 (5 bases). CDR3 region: CASSPTDSMNTEAFF. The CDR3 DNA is TGTGCCAGCAGCCCCACTGACAGCATGAACACTGAAGCTTTCTTT.